This TCR beta chain was captured in a study of monozygotic twins with cystic fibrosis. There are a few counts of this clone. Its antigen is not known. V was clipped by 11 bases and J by 5 bases; unmatched bases: 7. Looked up from germline, CDR1 is ENHRY and CDR2 is SYGVKD. This CDR3 contains 12 residues. Assay: immunoSEQ multiplex PCR; the TCRdb copy retains only in-frame clones and omits some. The table records about 32,000 clones, roughly nine tenths of them present only once. Overall study results and limits: Median Simpson clonality of approximately 0.0088 suggested naive T cells predominated.

This TCR derives from a girl aged 2-10 years with cystic fibrosis. The sample comprised blood. This rearrangement joins TRBV10-3 to TRBJ1-1, with 8 nucleotides matching TRBD1. The CDR3 DNA sequence: TGTGCCGCTAAGACAGGGGTGACTGAAGCTTTCTTT. It specifies CAAKTGVTEAFF.